This entry describes one TCR beta chain. Trimming took 5 bases from V and 4 from J; bases not matched to a gene: 7. The CDR3 is 15 residues long. The germline CDR1 and CDR2 sequences are LNHDA and SQIVND (reference sequence). The data were obtained in a study of blood T cell repertoires in COVID-19. Study details: The United States, Italy and Spain were the sources of the acute and convalescent COVID-19 samples. T cells, B-cell-depleted T cells, or PBMCs supplied cDNA or gDNA.

As handled by the study authors: Nucleated cell counts were estimated from reference gene primer amplification. Sequenced by immunoSEQ multiplex PCR; TCRdb stores in-frame clones only, minus some. V, J and clone size reflect that table, while D and trimming were determined from the DNA. The table includes roughly 75,000 clones, 70% to 90% detected once. Material: peripheral blood. The rearrangement joins TRBV19 to TRBJ2-1; TRBD2 matches at 8 bases. The receptor was derived from an older man in a cohort sampled during active COVID-19. The CDR3 protein is CASSFRGGFYNEQFF. CDR3 nucleotide sequence: TGTGCCAGTAGTTTCCGGGGGGGGTTTTACAATGAGCAGTTCTTC.